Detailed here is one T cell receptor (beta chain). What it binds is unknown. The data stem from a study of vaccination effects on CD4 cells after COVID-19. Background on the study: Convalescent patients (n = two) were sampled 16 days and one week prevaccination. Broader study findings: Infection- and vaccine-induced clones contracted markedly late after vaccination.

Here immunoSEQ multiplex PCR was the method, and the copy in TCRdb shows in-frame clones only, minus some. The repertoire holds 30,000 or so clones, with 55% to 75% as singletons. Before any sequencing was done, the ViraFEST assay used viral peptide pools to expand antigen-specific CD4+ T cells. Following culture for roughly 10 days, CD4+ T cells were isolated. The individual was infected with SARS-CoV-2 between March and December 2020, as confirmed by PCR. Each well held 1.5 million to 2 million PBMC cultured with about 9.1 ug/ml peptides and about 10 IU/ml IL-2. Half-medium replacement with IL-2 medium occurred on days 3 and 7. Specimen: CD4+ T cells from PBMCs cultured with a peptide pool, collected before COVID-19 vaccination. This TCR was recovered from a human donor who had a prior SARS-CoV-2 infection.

This CDR3 is CASSRQGTGDEAFF. CDR3 in DNA: TGTGCCAGCAGCCGACAGGGGACAGGGGATGAAGCTTTCTTT. The chain is built from TRBV2 and TRBJ1-1; 10 nucleotides align to TRBD1. After removal of 6 bases from V and 7 bases from J, the junction contained 8 bases not matched to a gene. Per germline, CDR1 SNHLY and CDR2 FYNNEI. The CDR3 covers 14 residues.